Listed below are T cell receptor beta chains from one sample, sequenced in a study of cytomegalovirus exposure and HLA in healthy donors. TCRdb's copy holds only in-frame clones and misses some; the assay was immunoSEQ multiplex PCR. The sample lists roughly 120,000 clones, over 90% occurring once. The sequencing input was PBMCs. The receptors were gathered from a woman aged 18-30 years in good health and CMV-seronegative. Each CDR3 is given with its conserved first and last residue. The order of the fields is D gene, clone size, V gene, CDR3 length, J gene, CDR3 DNA, CDR3 protein. D genes are given only for firm matches. Clone size, where shown, is once, few, many, or a class for clones that have expanded.

>TRBD1|once|TRBV4-1|15|TRBJ1-5
TGCGCCAGCAGCCAAGGAGAGACAGGGAATCAGCCCCAGCATTTT
CASSQGETGNQPQHF
>NA|NA|TRBV7-2|14|TRBJ2-7
TGTGCCAGCAGCTTGGGGGGAGCCAGATACGAGCAGTACTTC
CASSLGGARYEQYF
>TRBD2|NA|TRBV4-1|14|TRBJ2-1
TGCGCCAGCAGCCACATTAGCGGGCATGTTGAGCAGTTCTTC
CASSHISGHVEQFF
>NA|NA|TRBV5-3|15|TRBJ1-5
TGTGCCAGAAGCTTCAGCAGGGAGGGCAATCAGCCCCAGCATTTT
CARSFSREGNQPQHF
>NA|NA|TRBV5-1|16|TRBJ1-3
TGCGCCAGCAGCTTGGTACAGCCCGATTCTGGAAACACCATATATTTT
CASSLVQPDSGNTIYF
>TRBD2|NA|TRBV9|15|TRBJ2-1
TGTGCCAGCAGCGTAGAGCGGGGGGGCCTGGATGAGCAGTTCTTC
CASSVERGGLDEQFF
>TRBD2|NA|TRBV7-9|14|TRBJ2-7
TGTGCCAGCAGCCCTACTAGCGGGAGAAACGAGCAGTACTTC
CASSPTSGRNEQYF
>NA|NA|TRBV19|16|TRBJ1-5
TGTGCCAGTAGTATAGTCGGGAATTTGAACAATCAGCCCCAGCATTTT
CASSIVGNLNNQPQHF
>NA|NA|TRBV5-6|15|TRBJ2-3
TGTGCCAGCAGCCCCGATCCAGGAATTGTCAATACGCAGTATTTT
CASSPDPGIVNTQYF
>NA|NA|TRBV10-3|16|TRBJ1-2
TGTGCCATCAGTGAGTCGAGCCGGGAGGTTTCCTATGGCTACACCTTC
CAISESSREVSYGYTF
>NA|NA|TRBV11-3|13|TRBJ2-3
TGTGCCAGCAGCTTCACAGGGACAGATACGCAGTATTTT
CASSFTGTDTQYF
>NA|NA|TRBV21-1|12|TRBJ2-7
TGTGCCAGCAGCAGGGACATGTCCGAGCAGTACTTC
CASSRDMSEQYF
>NA|NA|TRBV28|14|TRBJ2-5
TGTGCCAGCAGCTTTCGACAGGTTAAAGAGACCCAGTACTTC
CASSFRQVKETQYF
>TRBD2|NA|TRBV11-3|15|TRBJ2-7
TGTGCCAGCAGCCAGACTAGCGGGGGTAGCTACGAGCAGTACTTC
CASSQTSGGSYEQYF
>NA|NA|TRBV15|16|TRBJ1-3
TGTGCCACCAGCAGAGATGGGGGGGAGTCTGGAAACACCATATATTTT
CATSRDGGESGNTIYF
>NA|NA|TRBV5-4|15|TRBJ1-4
TGTGCCAGCAGCTTGGCCGGGCAGGGTGACGAAAAACTGTTTTTT
CASSLAGQGDEKLFF
>TRBD1|NA|TRBV28|14|TRBJ2-7
TGTGCCAGCAACGATTCCGGGACAGGGTACGAGCAGTACTTC
CASNDSGTGYEQYF
>NA|NA|TRBV9|13|TRBJ2-3
TGTGCCAGCAGCGTAGGGGGGCTGGATACGCAGTATTTT
CASSVGGLDTQYF
>NA|NA|TRBV18|14|TRBJ1-1
TGTGCCAGCTCACCGTACGGGAAGAACACTGAAGCTTTCTTT
CASSPYGKNTEAFF
>TRBD1|NA|TRBV7-9|12|TRBJ2-7
TGTGCCAGCAGCGGCAGGGGGTACGAGCAGTACTTC
CASSGRGYEQYF
>TRBD1|NA|TRBV7-9|19|TRBJ1-1
TGTGCCAGCAGCTTAAATCCGTTATCGCCTATGACAGGGAAGGCTGAAGCTTTCTTT
CASSLNPLSPMTGKAEAFF
>TRBD1|NA|TRBV29-1|13|TRBJ1-2
TGCAGCGCACAGACCGGGACAGCTGATGGCTACACCTTC
CSAQTGTADGYTF
>NA|NA|TRBV4-1|16|TRBJ1-4
TGCGCCAGCAGCCGGAACAGCCTCAGAAACGATGAAAAACTGTTTTTT
CASSRNSLRNDEKLFF
>TRBD1|few|TRBV6-1|12|TRBJ2-5
TGTGCCAGCCGGACAGGGAAGGAGACCCAGTACTTC
CASRTGKETQYF
>TRBD1|NA|TRBV6-6|14|TRBJ1-2
TGTGCCAGCAGTGCGGGACAGGGTAACTATGGCTACACCTTC
CASSAGQGNYGYTF
>NA|NA|TRBV9|17|TRBJ1-1
TGTGCCAGCAGCGCCTGGGGTATTACGGCCGGGGGGACTGAAGCTTTCTTT
CASSAWGITAGGTEAFF
>NA|few|TRBV4-2|16|TRBJ1-3
TGTGCCAGCAGCCAAGAAGGCGCAGGGTTTGGAAACACCATATATTTT
CASSQEGAGFGNTIYF
>NA|NA|TRBV5-1|15|TRBJ2-5
TGCGCCAGCAGCTTGGTCGCAGGAAGTAGGGAGACCCAGTACTTC
CASSLVAGSRETQYF
>NA|NA|TRBV7-6|15|TRBJ1-1
TGTGCCAGCAGCTTGGCCGGGACATTGGGCACTGAAGCTTTCTTT
CASSLAGTLGTEAFF
>NA|NA|TRBV4-2|14|TRBJ1-2
TGTGCCAGCAGCCAAGAGGCAATCCCCTATGGCTACACCTTC
CASSQEAIPYGYTF
>NA|few|TRBV2|16|TRBJ1-2
TGTGCCAGCAGTGAAGCCACAGGGAACTCTAACTATGGCTACACCTTC
CASSEATGNSNYGYTF
>NA|NA|TRBV5-4|15|TRBJ1-3
TGTGCCAGCAGCGGGTCCGGGAGGGCCCCCGGAACCATATATTTT
CASSGSGRAPGTIYF
>NA|NA|TRBV28|12|TRBJ1-1
TGTGCCAGCAGTTTGTTATTCGCTGAAGCTTTCTTT
CASSLLFAEAFF
>TRBD1|NA|TRBV2|14|TRBJ2-1
TGTGCCAGCAGGGACAGGGTTGACTTTGCCGAGCAGTTCTTC
CASRDRVDFAEQFF
>NA|NA|TRBV2|16|TRBJ1-3
TGTGCCAGCAGTCAAAATACAGGGAGGGCTGGAAACACCATATATTTT
CASSQNTGRAGNTIYF
>NA|NA|TRBV9|17|TRBJ1-1
TGTGCCAGCAGCGGGGGGGTTCGGACATCGCAACTTGCTGAAGCTTTCTTT
CASSGGVRTSQLAEAFF
>TRBD2|NA|TRBV5-6|14|TRBJ2-3
TGTGCCAGCAACGTAGCGGGAATTTCAGATACGCAGTATTTT
CASNVAGISDTQYF
>NA|NA|TRBV19|15|TRBJ1-2
TGTGCCAGTAGTATAGTTCGGCGGGGGTTCTACGGCGACACCTTC
CASSIVRRGFYGDTF
>NA|many|TRBV10-2|15|TRBJ2-7
TGCGCCAGCAGTGAGTCGAATAGGGGGACCTACGAGCAGTACTTC
CASSESNRGTYEQYF
>TRBD1|NA|TRBV19|15|TRBJ1-2
TGTGCCAGTAGCACAGACAGGGGGCCGAACTATGGCTACACCTTC
CASSTDRGPNYGYTF
>TRBD1|NA|TRBV9|16|TRBJ2-1
TGTGCCAGCAGCACCGCAGGGGGCTTAGTATACAATGAGCAGTTCTTC
CASSTAGGLVYNEQFF
>NA|NA|TRBV2|12|TRBJ1-1
TGTGCCAGCAGTGTTGGCGGATTTGAAGCTTTCTTT
CASSVGGFEAFF
>TRBD2|NA|TRBV11-2|15|TRBJ2-3
TGTGCCAGCAGCCGAACCGGCGGGAGGGAAGATACGCAGTATTTT
CASSRTGGREDTQYF
>NA|NA|TRBV7-9|12|TRBJ2-7
TGTGCCAGCAGCTTCGGGACCTACGAGCAGTACTTC
CASSFGTYEQYF
>NA|NA|TRBV10-3|12|TRBJ1-1
TGTGCCGCCCAGGCGAGGGACACTGAAGCTTTCTTT
CAAQARDTEAFF
>TRBD2|NA|TRBV9|15|TRBJ2-5
TGTGCCAGCAGCCCGGCGGGAGGGTCTGGGGAGACCCAGTACTTC
CASSPAGGSGETQYF
>NA|NA|TRBV30|13|TRBJ1-1
TGTGCCTGGAGTGTACTAGGAGGGACTGAAGCTTTCTTT
CAWSVLGGTEAFF
>NA|NA|TRBV5-8|18|TRBJ2-1
TGTGCCAGCAGCAACATCTTACCAAGCGGAGTCTCCTACAATGAGCAGTTCTTC
CASSNILPSGVSYNEQFF
>NA|NA|TRBV5-4|12|TRBJ1-6
TGTGCCAGCAGCTTCAACAGGTCACCCCTCCACTTT
CASSFNRSPLHF
>NA|NA|TRBV27|13|TRBJ2-5
TGTGCCAGCAGTTATCTGGGGAGGAGCGATCAGTACTTC
CASSYLGRSDQYF
>TRBD1|NA|TRBV11-2|15|TRBJ1-5
TGTGCCAGCAGCTTAGCGGGACAGGTCAATCAGCCCCAGCATTTT
CASSLAGQVNQPQHF
>TRBD1|NA|TRBV28|16|TRBJ2-7
TGTGCCAGCAGTTTAAGTGGTGGGACAGGGGGCTACGAGCAGTACTTC
CASSLSGGTGGYEQYF
>NA|NA|TRBV19|12|TRBJ2-3
TGTGCCAGTAGTATCCAGGGGGATACGCAGTATTTT
CASSIQGDTQYF
>NA|NA|TRBV5-6|14|TRBJ1-1
TGTGCCAGCAGCTTGGGGGGGCTTAGCACTGAAGCTTTCTTT
CASSLGGLSTEAFF